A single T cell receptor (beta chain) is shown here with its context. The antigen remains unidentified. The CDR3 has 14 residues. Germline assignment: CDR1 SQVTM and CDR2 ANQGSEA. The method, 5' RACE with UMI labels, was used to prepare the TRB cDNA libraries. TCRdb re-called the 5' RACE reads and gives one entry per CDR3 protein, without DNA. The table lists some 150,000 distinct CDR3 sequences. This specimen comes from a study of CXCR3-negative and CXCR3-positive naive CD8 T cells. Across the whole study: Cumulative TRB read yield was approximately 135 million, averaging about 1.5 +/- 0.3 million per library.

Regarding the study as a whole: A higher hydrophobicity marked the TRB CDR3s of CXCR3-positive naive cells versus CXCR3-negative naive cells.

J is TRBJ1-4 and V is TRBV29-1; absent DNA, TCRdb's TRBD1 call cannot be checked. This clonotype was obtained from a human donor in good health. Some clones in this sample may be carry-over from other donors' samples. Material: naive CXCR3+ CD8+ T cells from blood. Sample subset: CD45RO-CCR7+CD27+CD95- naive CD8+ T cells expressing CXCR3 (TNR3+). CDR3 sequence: CSVGRQGIKEKLFF. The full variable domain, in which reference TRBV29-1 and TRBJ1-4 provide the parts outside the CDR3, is SAVISQKPSRDICQRGTSLTIQCQVDSQVTMMFWYRQQPGQSLTLIATANQGSEATYESGFVIDKFPISRPNLTFSTLTVSNMSPEDSSIYLCSVGRQGIKEKLFFGSGTQLSVL.